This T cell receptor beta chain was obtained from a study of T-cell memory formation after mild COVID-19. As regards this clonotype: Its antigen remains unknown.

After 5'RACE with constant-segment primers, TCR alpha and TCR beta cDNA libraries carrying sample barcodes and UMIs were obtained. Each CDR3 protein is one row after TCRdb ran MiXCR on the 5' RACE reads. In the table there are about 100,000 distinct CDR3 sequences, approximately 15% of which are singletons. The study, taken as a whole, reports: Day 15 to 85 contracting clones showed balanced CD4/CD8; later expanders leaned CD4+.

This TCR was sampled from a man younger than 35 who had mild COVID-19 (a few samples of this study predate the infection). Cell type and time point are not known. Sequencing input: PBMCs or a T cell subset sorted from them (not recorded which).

In DNA, the CDR3 is TGCAGTGCTAGCCGCACCTCCCCCTACAATGAGCAGTTCTTC. Translated: CSASRTSPYNEQFF. The J gene is TRBJ2-1, the V gene TRBV20-1; unclear D gene. Germline V gene sequence: CDR1 DFQATT, CDR2 SNEGSKA (reference sequence). The CDR3 totals 14 residues. V lost 3 bases and J 2 bases, leaving 11 bases between the germline ends.